The 4 T cell receptor beta chains listed next were all sequenced from one sample in a study of technical replicates of blood from four donors. Profiling relied on immunoSEQ multiplex PCR, and the TCRdb table lists in-frame clones only, not all of them. The sample records roughly 52,000 clones, roughly 95% being singletons. Sequencing input: PBMCs. These receptor sequences come from a human donor in good health. Some clones in this sample may be carry-over from other donors' samples.

The rearrangement uses TRBV2 and TRBJ1-6; the match to TRBD1 covers 9 bases. The germline V gene has CDR1 SNHLY and CDR2 FYNNEI. The CDR3 is 13 residues long. The J segment lost 10 bases and the V segment lost 6 bases, leaving 4 bases of the junction unmatched. This CDR3 reads CASRGQGGSPLHF. CDR3 in DNA: TGTGCCAGCAGGGGACAGGGCGGATCACCCCTCCACTTT.

This chain links TRBV7-6 with TRBJ1-6; D is perhaps TRBD1 (6 bases). This CDR3 contains 13 residues. Per germline, CDR1 SGHVS and CDR2 FNYEAQ. V was clipped by 9 bases and J by 8 bases, with 14 bases between them. The CDR3 here is CASGENRDSPLHF. The CDR3, as DNA: TGTGCCAGTGGGGAGAACAGGGATTCACCCCTCCACTTT.

This chain links TRBV12-5 with TRBJ1-5, with 9 bases identical to TRBD1. The V segment lost 0 bases and the J segment 6 bases; nucleotides outside the gene matches: 9. The germline V gene encodes CDR1 LGHNT and CDR2 FRNRAP. CDR3 size: 17 residues. The CDR3 DNA is TGTGCTAGTGGTTTGGTCCGGGACAGGGTATCGGGTCAGCCCCAGCATTTT. It encodes CASGLVRDRVSGQPQHF.

This clone turned up a few times. The chain recombines TRBV6-1 with TRBJ1-1, with D uncertain. CDR1 and CDR2 (germline): MNHNS, SASEGT. Trimming pared 3 bases from V and 0 bases from J, leaving 8 bases between. The length of the CDR3 is 14 residues. The CDR3 region has the DNA TGTGCCAGCAGTGACAGAGGAATGAACACTGAAGCTTTCTTT. It translates to CASSDRGMNTEAFF.